This TCR beta chain is drawn from a study of cytomegalovirus exposure and HLA in healthy donors. A multiplex PCR was run with 60 Vbeta primers and 13 Jbeta primers. Method: immunoSEQ multiplex PCR; TCRdb's copy keeps in-frame clones and lacks some. The sample consists of 100,000 or so clones, 77% of them appearing once. V lost 2 bases and J lost 0, with 2 bases in between. Germline CDR1 is MNHEY and CDR2 is SVGAGI. The CDR3 is 13 residues long. The V gene is TRBV6-5, the J gene TRBJ2-1; D gene unclear. The source of this sequence is a woman aged 40 to 50 in good health and CMV-seronegative. What was sequenced was PBMCs. Here the CDR3 reads CASSYLSYNEQFF. CDR3 coding DNA: TGTGCCAGCAGTTACCTCTCCTACAATGAGCAGTTCTTC.